One sample yielded the 7 T cell receptor beta chains listed below, sequenced in a study of T cells in Graves' hyperthyroidism and ophthalmopathy. RNA transcripts served as the template for amplifying TCR beta CDR3 regions. The HTBI primer set served for first-round RT-PCR of the TCR CDR3. TCRdb reprocessed the multiplex PCR reads via MiXCR and lists one record per CDR3 protein. The table includes about 400,000 distinct CDR3 sequences, about 15% detected once. Sequenced material: blood. The receptors were gathered from a man younger than 35 with Graves' ophthalmopathy.

CDR3 in DNA: TGCAGTGCCAGCAGCCTTAGCGGGGGGGGCTACAATGAGCAGTTCTTC. Protein sequence: CSASSLSGGGYNEQFF. The J gene is TRBJ2-1, the V gene TRBV20-1, with 11 bases lining up with TRBD2. The CDR3 is made up of 16 amino acids. The V gene end was trimmed by 6 bases and the J gene end by 3 bases; junction bases not matched to a gene: 10. Germline V gene lookup returns CDR1 DFQATT and CDR2 SNEGSKA (reference sequence).

This clonotype was detected ten times or more. The CDR3 DNA is TGTGCCATCGTTCCTTGGAGACTAGCGGGGTGGTACGAGCAGTACTTC. Its translation: CAIVPWRLAGWYEQYF. The gene calls are TRBV10-3 and TRBJ2-7; TRBD2 aligns across 11 bases. The CDR3 length is 16 residues. The ends lost 8 bases at V and 4 bases at J; junction bases unmatched: 13. In germline, CDR1 is ENHRY, CDR2 SYGVKD.

This clonotype was observed many times. The chain couples TRBV20-1 to TRBJ2-1; TRBD2 is a possible D gene (6 bases). The V and J ends lost 5 bases and 5 bases respectively, with 16 bases between them. CDR1 is DFQATT and CDR2 is SNEGSKA in the germline V gene (reference sequence). This CDR3 is built from 14 residues. The chain's CDR3 is CSARTGETNNEQFF. DNA of the CDR3: TGCAGTGCTCGGACGGGGGAGACGAACAATGAGCAGTTCTTC.

This clonotype has just a few counts. J is TRBJ1-6 and V is TRBV7-9; D is possibly TRBD1 (5 bases). Trimming removed 1 base at V and 8 bases at J, with 12 bases between. Germline-derived CDR1 and CDR2 are SEHNR and FQNEAQ (reference sequence). This CDR3 has 15 amino acids. The CDR3 protein is CASSLELGGYSPLHF. CDR3 nucleotide sequence: TGTGCCAGCAGCTTAGAGCTGGGGGGATATTCACCCCTCCACTTT.

At least ten counts were recorded for this clonotype. V gene TRBV4-1 combines with J gene TRBJ2-7, with D possibly being TRBD1 (5 bases). This CDR3 is built from 14 residues. Trimming removed 3 bases at V and 3 bases at J, with 12 bases between. The germline V gene has CDR1 MGHRA and CDR2 YSYEKL. The CDR3 bases are TGCGCCAGCAGCCAGGGGCGTGGCAGCTACGAGCAGTACTTC. This translates into CASSQGRGSYEQYF.

The chain recombines TRBV27 with TRBJ2-7; D could derive from TRBD1 or TRBD2 (5 bases each). The CDR3 contains 16 residues. Looked up from germline, CDR1 is MNHEY and CDR2 is SMNVEV (reference sequence). V was clipped by 5 bases and J by 2 bases, with 19 bases between them. The CDR3 DNA follows: TGTGCCAGCAGTATCGACTCGGGACCGAAGCCCTACGAGCAGTACTTC. As protein: CASSIDSGPKPYEQYF.

This clonotype was seen just once. The CDR3 nucleotides are TGCAGCGTCGGTAGGACAGGGGGCGAACCTCAAGAGACCCAGTACTTC. Amino acid sequence: CSVGRTGGEPQETQYF. The chain couples TRBV29-1 to TRBJ2-5; 11 nucleotides align to TRBD1. Unmatched junction bases numbered 11, after V lost 6 bases and J lost 2 bases. The CDR3 totals 16 residues. Germline V CDR1 and CDR2: SQVTM, ANQGSEA.